These 2 T cell receptor beta chains came from one sample sequenced in a study of blood T cell repertoires in COVID-19. Only in-frame clones appear in the TCRdb table, and some are missing; sequencing was by immunoSEQ multiplex PCR. Of 250,000 to 350,000 clones listed, around nine tenths are singletons. Sequenced input: PBMCs or T cells enriched from blood (not recorded which). These TCRs come from a woman aged 45 to 65 who had been exposed to COVID-19.

The V gene is TRBV7-9, the J gene TRBJ1-2; 9 nucleotides match TRBD1. With V trimmed by 0 bases and J by 0 bases, 8 bases remained unmatched. This CDR3 has 18 residues. Germline V CDR1 and CDR2: SEHNR, FQNEAQ (reference sequence). CDR3 in amino acids: CASSLALRDRDPNYGYTF. The CDR3 region has the DNA TGTGCCAGCAGCTTAGCGCTCCGGGACAGGGACCCTAACTATGGCTACACCTTC.

The rearrangement links TRBV4-1 to TRBJ2-1, with 9 bases aligning to TRBD2. Unmatched junction bases numbered 3, after V lost 1 base and J lost 8 bases. Germline V lookup: CDR1 MGHRA, CDR2 YSYEKL. The CDR3 loop spans 14 amino acids. The CDR3 sequence: CASSQGGGAHEQFF. Here the CDR3 DNA reads TGCGCCAGCAGCCAAGGCGGGGGGGCCCATGAGCAGTTCTTC.